This T cell receptor beta chain was observed in a study of control samples from healthy donors and cancer patients. Trimming took off 4 bases at V and 10 bases at J, with 15 bases between the two ends. This CDR3 is built from 14 residues. Germline V CDR1 and CDR2: SGDLS, YYNGEE. The assay was immunoSEQ multiplex PCR, and TCRdb's table has in-frame clones only and misses some. The table includes fewer than 200,000 clones, about 93% detected once. The sequencing sample was made of blood. The chain recombines TRBV9 with TRBJ1-6; maybe TRBD1 (5 bases). The receptor was isolated from a woman between 55 and 75 years old in good health. The CDR3 region has the DNA TGTGCCAGCAGCTACGGACATACGGAATCACCCCTCCACTTT. Its protein is CASSYGHTESPLHF.